The 5 T cell receptor beta chains reported below all come from one sample, sequenced in a study of PD-1 blockade in mismatch repair-deficient tumors. Repertoires were generated with immunoSEQ multiplex PCR, while TCRdb's copy carries only in-frame clones and drops some. In the table there are under 95,000 clones, approximately 84% of which are singletons. The sequencing used peripheral blood, collected 12 weeks after starting pembrolizumab. These receptors came from an adult with mismatch repair-deficient cancer.

The rearrangement uses TRBV7-3 and TRBJ2-5; 9 bases agree with TRBD1. Germline V gives CDR1 SGHTA, CDR2 FQGTGA. The CDR3 has 15 amino acids. J was trimmed by 5 bases and V by 3 bases; bases with no gene match: 7. CDR3 nucleotides: TGTGCCAGCAGCTTTGGACAGGGGCCGTGGGAGACCCAGTACTTC. Its protein product is CASSFGQGPWETQYF.

The chain is built from TRBV5-1 and TRBJ2-2; no definite D call. Trimming stripped 0 bases from V and 2 bases from J, with 5 bases between. CDR1 and CDR2 from the germline V gene are SGHRS and YFSETQ. There are 14 residues in the CDR3. The CDR3 protein is CASSLDGNTGELFF. CDR3 nucleotide sequence: TGCGCCAGCAGCTTGGACGGAAACACCGGGGAGCTGTTTTTT.

CDR3 sequence (DNA): TGTGCCAGCAGCTTCAATCAAGACAGGGTAGGAGAAAAACTGTTTTTT. It codes for CASSFNQDRVGEKLFF. This chain links TRBV7-2 with TRBJ1-4; 7 bases are a match to TRBD1. V lost 3 bases and J lost 8; bases outside the gene matches: 12. The CDR3 is made up of 16 amino acids. Germline CDR1 SGHTA, CDR2 FQGNSA. Together with reference TRBV7-2 and TRBJ1-4, the CDR3 gives the full variable domain: GAGVSQSPSNKVTEKGKDVELRCDPISGHTALYWYRQSLGQGLEFLIYFQGNSAPDKSGLPSDRFSAERTGGSVSTLTIQRTQQEDSAVYLCASSFNQDRVGEKLFFGSGTQLSVL.

The V call is TRBV5-8, the J call TRBJ2-5; TRBD2 matches at 8 bases. Germline V gene sequence: CDR1 SGHTS, CDR2 YDEGEE. The CDR3 is made up of 17 amino acids. With 3 bases clipped from V and 5 bases from J, the junction kept 15 bases outside the gene matches. CDR3 protein: CASSSGLARSWDETQYF. Here the CDR3 DNA reads TGTGCCAGCAGCTCCGGACTAGCTCGATCTTGGGACGAGACCCAGTACTTC. Based on the CDR3 plus reference TRBV5-8 and TRBJ2-5, the full variable domain is EAGVTQSPTHLIKTRGQQATLRCSPISGHTSVYWYQQALGLGLQFLLWYDEGEERNRGNFPPRFSGRQFPNYSSELNVNALELEDSALYLCASSSGLARSWDETQYFGPGTRLLVL.

The chain couples TRBV6-5 to TRBJ1-2; TRBD1 aligns across 9 bases. The CDR3 has 15 residues. From germline, CDR1 is MNHEY and CDR2 SVGAGI. V shed 0 bases and J 9 bases; nucleotides not matched to a gene: 8. The CDR3 spells CASSYSQDRGSSYTF. In DNA form, the CDR3 reads TGTGCCAGCAGTTACTCCCAGGACAGGGGCTCAAGCTACACCTTC.